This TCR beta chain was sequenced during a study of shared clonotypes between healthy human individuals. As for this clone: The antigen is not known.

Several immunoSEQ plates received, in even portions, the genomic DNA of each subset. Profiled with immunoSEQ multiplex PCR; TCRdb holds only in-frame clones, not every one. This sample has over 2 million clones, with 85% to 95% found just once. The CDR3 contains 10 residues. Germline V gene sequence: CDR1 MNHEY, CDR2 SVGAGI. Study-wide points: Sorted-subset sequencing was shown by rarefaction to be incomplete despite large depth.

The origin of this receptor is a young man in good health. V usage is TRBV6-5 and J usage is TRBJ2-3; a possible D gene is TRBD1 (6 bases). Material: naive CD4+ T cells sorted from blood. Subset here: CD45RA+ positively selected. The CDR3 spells CDSRGDTQYF. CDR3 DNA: TGTGACTCCAGGGGTGATACGCAGTATTTT.